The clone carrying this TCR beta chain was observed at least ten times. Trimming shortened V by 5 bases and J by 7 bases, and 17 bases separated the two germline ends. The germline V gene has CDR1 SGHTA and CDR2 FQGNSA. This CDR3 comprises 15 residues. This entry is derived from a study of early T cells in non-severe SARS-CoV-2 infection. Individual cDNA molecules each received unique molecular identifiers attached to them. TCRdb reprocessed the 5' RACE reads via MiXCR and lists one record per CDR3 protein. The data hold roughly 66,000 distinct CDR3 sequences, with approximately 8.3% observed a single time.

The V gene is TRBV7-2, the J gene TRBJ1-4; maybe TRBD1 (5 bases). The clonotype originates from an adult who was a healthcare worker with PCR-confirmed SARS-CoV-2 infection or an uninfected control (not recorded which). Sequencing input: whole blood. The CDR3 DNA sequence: TGTGCCAGCAGCCAGGGAGGGGAAGTTATTGAAAAACTGTTTTTT. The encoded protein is CASSQGGEVIEKLFF.